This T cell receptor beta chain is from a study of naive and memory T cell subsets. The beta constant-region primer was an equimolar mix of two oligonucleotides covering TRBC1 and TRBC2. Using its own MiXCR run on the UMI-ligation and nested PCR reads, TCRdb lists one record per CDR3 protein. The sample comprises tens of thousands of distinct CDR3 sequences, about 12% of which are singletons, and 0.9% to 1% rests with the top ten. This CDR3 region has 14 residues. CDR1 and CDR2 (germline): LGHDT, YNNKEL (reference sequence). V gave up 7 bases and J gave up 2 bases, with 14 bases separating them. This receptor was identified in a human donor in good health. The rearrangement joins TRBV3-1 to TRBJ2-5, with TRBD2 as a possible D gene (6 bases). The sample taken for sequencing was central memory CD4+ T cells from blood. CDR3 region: CASTFLGGQETQYF. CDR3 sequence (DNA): TGTGCCAGCACCTTCTTGGGAGGTCAAGAGACCCAGTACTTC.